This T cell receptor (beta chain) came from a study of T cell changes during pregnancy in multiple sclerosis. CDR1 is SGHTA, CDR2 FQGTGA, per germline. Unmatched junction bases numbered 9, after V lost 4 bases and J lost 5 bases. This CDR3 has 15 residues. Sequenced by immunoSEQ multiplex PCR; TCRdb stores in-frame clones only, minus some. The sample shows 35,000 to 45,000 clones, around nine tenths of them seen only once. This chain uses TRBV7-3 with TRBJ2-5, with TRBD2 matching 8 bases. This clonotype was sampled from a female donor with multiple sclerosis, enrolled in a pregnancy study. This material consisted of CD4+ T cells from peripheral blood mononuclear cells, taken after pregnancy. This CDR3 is CASSWRAGVGETQYF. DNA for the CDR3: TGTGCCAGCAGCTGGAGAGCGGGGGTAGGGGAGACCCAGTACTTC.